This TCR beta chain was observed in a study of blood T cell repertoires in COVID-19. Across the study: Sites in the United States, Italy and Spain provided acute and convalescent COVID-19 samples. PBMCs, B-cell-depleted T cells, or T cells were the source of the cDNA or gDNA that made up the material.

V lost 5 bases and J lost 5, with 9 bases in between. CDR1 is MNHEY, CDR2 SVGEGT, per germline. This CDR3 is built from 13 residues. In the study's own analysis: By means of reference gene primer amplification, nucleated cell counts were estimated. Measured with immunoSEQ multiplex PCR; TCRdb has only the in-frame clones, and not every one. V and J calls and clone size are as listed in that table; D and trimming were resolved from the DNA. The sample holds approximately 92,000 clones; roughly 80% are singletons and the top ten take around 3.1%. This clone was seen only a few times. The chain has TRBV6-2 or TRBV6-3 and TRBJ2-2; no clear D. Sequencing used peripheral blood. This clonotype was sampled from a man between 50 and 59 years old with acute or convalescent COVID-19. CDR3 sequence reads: CASSTLRTGELFF. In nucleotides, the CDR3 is TGTGCCAGCAGTACTTTGCGGACCGGGGAGCTGTTTTTT.